A single sample gave rise to the 25 T cell receptor beta chains below, sequenced in a study of long-term antiretroviral therapy in people with HIV (dated 2022 in TCRdb). Sequencing of the TRB variable region was done with the immunoSEQ hsTCRB v3.0 assay at survey level resolution. Held by TCRdb, this immuneACCESS table contains in-frame sequences only and omits some clones. Under half of the omission traces to an unresolved V gene where checked; the cause of the rest is unknown. In this sample the table shows 20,000 to 25,000 clones, just under 85% of which occur a single time. Less than 15% of the sample comes from the top ten. The sequencing used unsorted PBMCs, collected 1.6 years after starting antiretroviral therapy. These receptors all come from a man between 40 and 49 years old with HIV.

The V and J genes are TRBV25-1 and TRBJ2-7; possible D gene TRBD1, 6 bases. This CDR3 is 12 amino acids long. V lost 4 bases and J 5 bases, leaving 9 bases between the germline ends. The germline V gene encodes CDR1 MGHDK and CDR2 SYGVNS. The DNA for the CDR3 is TGTGCCAGCAGTGCAGGGGCCCACGAGCAGTACTTC. Translation gives CASSAGAHEQYF.

This chain uses TRBV29-1 with TRBJ2-7; D uncertain. Trimming shortened V by 4 bases and J by 6 bases, and 10 bases separated the two germline ends. The CDR3 consists of 11 residues. CDR1 and CDR2 (germline): SQVTM, ANQGSEA. The CDR3 region is CSVGVGFEQYF. As DNA, the CDR3 is TGCAGCGTTGGTGTCGGTTTCGAGCAGTACTTC.

Only a few counts were recorded for this clone. This sequence joins TRBV2 and TRBJ1-4; 7 positions match TRBD1. Trimming cost V 7 bases and J 3 bases; bases outside gene matches: 8. The CDR3 contains 15 residues. Germline V gene lookup returns CDR1 SNHLY and CDR2 FYNNEI. Written as DNA, the CDR3 is TGTGCCAGCAAACCCGCCGGGACAGCTAATGAAAAACTGTTTTTT. Its translation is CASKPAGTANEKLFF.

V gene TRBV6-1 combines with J gene TRBJ1-2, with D tentatively TRBD1 (6 bases). The CDR3 sequence is 13 residues long. CDR1 and CDR2 from the germline V gene are MNHNS and SASEGT. The germline V and J ends were trimmed by 7 bases and 4 bases, with 13 bases remaining between them. In DNA form, the CDR3 reads TGTGCCAGCACGCGGCAGGGGTCCTATGGCTACACCTTC. Translating gives CASTRQGSYGYTF.

The V call is TRBV5-1, the J call TRBJ2-2; D remains unclear. CDR3 length: 14 amino acids. Trimming left V 3 bases short and J 8 bases short, with 14 bases between. The germline CDR1 and CDR2 sequences are SGHRS and YFSETQ. The CDR3 here is CASSYGSVTGELFF. As DNA, the CDR3 is TGCGCCAGCAGCTACGGTAGTGTAACGGGGGAGCTGTTTTTT.

This sequence joins TRBV5-1 and TRBJ2-7, with D unclear. Germline CDR1 and CDR2: SGHRS and YFSETQ. CDR3 length: 14 amino acids. V dropped 2 bases and J dropped 0 bases, with 9 bases sitting between them. This chain's CDR3 is CASSLSSDSYEQYF. The CDR3 nucleotides are TGCGCCAGCAGCTTAAGCAGTGACTCCTACGAGCAGTACTTC.

V usage is TRBV19 and J usage is TRBJ2-7; 10 positions match TRBD1. Germline lookup yields CDR1 LNHDA and CDR2 SQIVND (reference sequence). The CDR3 runs 17 residues. The J segment lost 3 bases and the V segment lost 6 bases, leaving 14 bases of the junction unmatched. In nucleotides, the CDR3 is TGTGCCAGTAGCTCCCCCGGACAGGGGGGTTCGATCTACGAGCAGTACTTC. Protein: CASSSPGQGGSIYEQYF.

The chain combines TRBV5-1 with TRBJ1-2; D is unclear. Trimming stripped 5 bases from V and 3 bases from J, with 11 bases between. Germline assignment: CDR1 SGHRS and CDR2 YFSETQ. This CDR3 is built from 13 residues. The CDR3 DNA is TGCGCCAGCAGTCTCGACGGCGACTATGGCTACACCTTC. It yields the protein CASSLDGDYGYTF.

Here the CDR3 DNA reads TGTGCCAGCAGCTTGGAGTCGTTTCAGCCCCAGCATTTT. As protein: CASSLESFQPQHF. This chain uses TRBV5-5 with TRBJ1-5; unclear D gene. The V gene lost 0 bases and the J gene lost 6 bases, with 7 bases spanning the gap. The CDR3 loop spans 13 amino acids. In germline, CDR1 is SGHKS, CDR2 YYEKEE (reference sequence).

The chain couples TRBV4-2 to TRBJ2-2; D is possibly TRBD1 or TRBD2 (5 bases each). V gave up 0 bases and J gave up 13 bases, with 15 bases separating them. CDR3 length equals 14 residues. Germline CDR1 is LGHNA and CDR2 is YNFKEQ. CDR3 bases: TGTGCCAGCAGCCAAGATCAGGGTCTGAGGGGGCTGTTTTTT. Protein sequence: CASSQDQGLRGLFF.

The chain recombines TRBV27 with TRBJ1-1; TRBD1 matches at 7 bases. Per the germline V gene, CDR1 is MNHEY and CDR2 is SMNVEV (reference sequence). Trimming at V came to 6 bases and at J to 4 bases, leaving 5 bases not matched to a gene. The CDR3 spans 13 residues. The CDR3 DNA sequence: TGTGCCAGCAGAAGGGGGCAGAGCACTGAAGCTTTCTTT. Its translation is CASRRGQSTEAFF.

The gene calls are TRBV19 and TRBJ1-4, with 7 bases that match TRBD1. The CDR3 is made up of 15 amino acids. V gave up 5 bases and J gave up 3 bases; unmatched junction bases: 6. Germline-derived CDR1 and CDR2 are LNHDA and SQIVND (reference sequence). The CDR3: CASSRPTGANEKLFF. CDR3 sequence (DNA): TGTGCCAGTAGTCGTCCCACAGGGGCTAATGAAAAACTGTTTTTT.

CDR3 residues: CASSQDYGRIYNSPLHF. Here the CDR3 DNA reads TGCGCCAGCAGCCAAGATTACGGGAGAATCTATAATTCACCCCTCCACTTT. The gene calls are TRBV4-1 and TRBJ1-6; the D is unclear. Per germline, CDR1 MGHRA and CDR2 YSYEKL. This CDR3 spans 17 amino acids. Trimming stripped 0 bases from V and 3 bases from J, with 12 bases between.

V is TRBV4-1 and J is TRBJ2-5, with D unclear. There are 11 residues in the CDR3. The ends were cut back, 0 bases at V and 5 bases at J, with 1 base in the middle. Germline CDR1 is MGHRA and CDR2 is YSYEKL. As DNA, the CDR3 is TGCGCCAGCAGCCAAGAGGAGACCCAGTACTTC. Residues: CASSQEETQYF.

The rearrangement joins TRBV30 to TRBJ1-4, with D uncertain. The CDR3 length is 16 residues. Trimming stripped 2 bases from V and 0 bases from J, with 13 bases between. Per germline, CDR1 GTSNPN and CDR2 SVGIG (reference sequence). The CDR3 coding sequence is TGTGCCTGGAGTTATAACAGATATGCAACTAATGAAAAACTGTTTTTT. As protein: CAWSYNRYATNEKLFF.

This chain uses TRBV18 with TRBJ1-3; no firm D call. The CDR3 covers 14 residues. The germline V and J ends were trimmed by 1 base and 0 bases, with 4 bases remaining between them. The germline CDR1 and CDR2 sequences are KGHSH and LQKENI. In nucleotides, the CDR3 is TGTGCCAGCTCACCACAGAGCTCTGGAAACACCATATATTTT. Its translation: CASSPQSSGNTIYF.

The rearrangement joins TRBV7-3 to TRBJ2-1, with no clear D. The germline CDR1 and CDR2 sequences are SGHTA and FQGTGA. V shed 1 base and J shed 4 bases, with 5 bases lying between them. This CDR3 region has 13 residues. CDR3: CASSLSGYNEQFF. In DNA, the CDR3 is TGTGCCAGCAGCTTAAGTGGTTACAATGAGCAGTTCTTC.

The chain joins TRBV6-6 to TRBJ2-6; D is unresolved. The CDR3 consists of 14 residues. Trimming removed 5 bases at V and 4 bases at J, with 9 bases between. In germline, CDR1 is MNHNY, CDR2 SVGAGI (reference sequence). The CDR3 region has the DNA TGTGCCAGCAGTCTCTCTGGGGGGGCCAACGTCCTGACTTTC. It codes for CASSLSGGANVLTF.

This clone was seen more than once but under ten times. The chain carries TRBV29-1 and TRBJ1-2; no clear D. V lost 7 bases and J 5 bases, leaving 11 bases between the germline ends. This CDR3 contains 11 residues. The germline V gene has CDR1 SQVTM and CDR2 ANQGSEA. The CDR3 DNA follows: TGCAGCGGTCAGGCGCTATATGGCTACACCTTC. Translated, it gives CSGQALYGYTF.

This clone was observed a few times. The chain recombines TRBV7-9 with TRBJ1-2; D is perhaps TRBD1 (5 bases). The CDR3 has 15 residues. V dropped 5 bases and J dropped 2 bases, with 15 bases sitting between them. Germline V gives CDR1 SEHNR, CDR2 FQNEAQ (reference sequence). CDR3 bases: TGTGCCAGCAGCCCTCGCGCAGGGCCGAACTATGGCTACACCTTC. This sequence encodes CASSPRAGPNYGYTF.

In this sample, this clone turned up once. This chain uses TRBV13 with TRBJ1-1; perhaps TRBD1 as D (6 bases). The CDR3 has 13 amino acids. V was clipped by 6 bases and J by 7 bases, with 15 bases between them. Germline assignment: CDR1 PRHDT and CDR2 FYEKMQ (reference sequence). The chain's CDR3 is CASREKGGHEAFF. DNA for the CDR3: TGTGCCAGCAGGGAGAAGGGGGGGCATGAAGCTTTCTTT.

This chain uses TRBV5-1 with TRBJ2-7, with D hard to call. Germline V CDR1 and CDR2: SGHRS, YFSETQ. V lost 7 bases and J lost 3, with 17 bases in between. This CDR3 has 14 amino acids. The CDR3 sequence is CASPRAGRLYEQYF. The DNA for the CDR3 is TGCGCCAGCCCTCGGGCAGGTCGCCTCTACGAGCAGTACTTC.

The chain is built from TRBV9 and TRBJ2-2; tentative D call: TRBD2 (7 bases). The CDR3 is 16 amino acids. V lost 9 bases, J lost 0 bases, and 18 bases lay in between. CDR1 is SGDLS, CDR2 YYNGEE, per germline. In DNA form, the CDR3 reads TGTGCCACCTCCCGGGGGGCCCTAGCGAACACCGGGGAGCTGTTTTTT. Translating it yields CATSRGALANTGELFF.

The J gene is TRBJ1-1, the V gene TRBV18; D unresolved. V gave up 0 bases and J gave up 8 bases, with 13 bases separating them. CDR1 is KGHSH and CDR2 is LQKENI in the germline V gene. This CDR3 has 14 residues. The CDR3 loop reads CASSPPREAREAFF. The CDR3 DNA reads as TGTGCCAGCTCACCACCTAGGGAGGCCAGGGAAGCTTTCTTT.

V gene TRBV5-1 combines with J gene TRBJ2-2; 9 nucleotides line up with TRBD2. This CDR3 has 15 amino acids. Unmatched junction bases numbered 2, after V lost 4 bases and J lost 1 base. From germline, CDR1 is SGHRS and CDR2 YFSETQ. CDR3 sequence (DNA): TGCGCCAGCAGCAGTAGCGGGGGGAACACCGGGGAGCTGTTTTTT. Its translation: CASSSSGGNTGELFF.